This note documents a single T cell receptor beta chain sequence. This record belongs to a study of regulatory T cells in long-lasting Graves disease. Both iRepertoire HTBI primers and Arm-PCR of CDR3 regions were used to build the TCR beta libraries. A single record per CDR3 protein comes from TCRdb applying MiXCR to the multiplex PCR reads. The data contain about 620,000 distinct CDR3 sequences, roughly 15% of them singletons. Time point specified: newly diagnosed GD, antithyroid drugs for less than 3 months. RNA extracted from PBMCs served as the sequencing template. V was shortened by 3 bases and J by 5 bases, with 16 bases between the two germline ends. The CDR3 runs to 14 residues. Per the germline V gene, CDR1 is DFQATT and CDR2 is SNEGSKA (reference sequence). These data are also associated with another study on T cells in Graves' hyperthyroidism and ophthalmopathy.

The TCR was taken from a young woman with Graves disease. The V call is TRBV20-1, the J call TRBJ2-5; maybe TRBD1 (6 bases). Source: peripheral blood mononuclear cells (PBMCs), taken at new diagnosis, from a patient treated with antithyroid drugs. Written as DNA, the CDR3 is TGCAGTGCTAGGCCTGTCAAGGGGGTGGAGACCCAGTACTTC. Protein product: CSARPVKGVETQYF.